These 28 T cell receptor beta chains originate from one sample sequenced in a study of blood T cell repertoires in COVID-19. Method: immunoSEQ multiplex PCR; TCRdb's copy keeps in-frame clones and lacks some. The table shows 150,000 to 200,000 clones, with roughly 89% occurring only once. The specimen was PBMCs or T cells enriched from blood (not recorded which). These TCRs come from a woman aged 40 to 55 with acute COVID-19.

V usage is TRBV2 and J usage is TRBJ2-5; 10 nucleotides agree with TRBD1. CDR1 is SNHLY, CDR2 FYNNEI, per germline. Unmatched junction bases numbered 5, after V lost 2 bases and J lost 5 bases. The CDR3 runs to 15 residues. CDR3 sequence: CASSESTGGAETQYF. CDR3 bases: TGTGCCAGCAGTGAATCGACAGGGGGCGCCGAGACCCAGTACTTC.

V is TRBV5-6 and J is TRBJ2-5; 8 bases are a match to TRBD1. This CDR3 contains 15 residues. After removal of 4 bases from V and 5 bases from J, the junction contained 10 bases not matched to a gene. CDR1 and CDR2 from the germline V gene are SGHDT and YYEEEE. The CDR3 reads CASSPTQDRVETQYF. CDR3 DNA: TGTGCCAGCAGCCCGACTCAGGACAGGGTTGAGACCCAGTACTTC.

The DNA for the CDR3 is TGTGCCAGCAGCCTAGGCGGGGGGCCCCAGCATTTT. Translation: CASSLGGGPQHF. This rearrangement joins TRBV14 to TRBJ1-5, with a weak D call TRBD1 (5 bases). The CDR3 is 12 residues long. The V gene lost 4 bases and the J gene lost 9 bases, with 10 bases spanning the gap. The germline gives CDR1 SGHDN, CDR2 FVKESK.

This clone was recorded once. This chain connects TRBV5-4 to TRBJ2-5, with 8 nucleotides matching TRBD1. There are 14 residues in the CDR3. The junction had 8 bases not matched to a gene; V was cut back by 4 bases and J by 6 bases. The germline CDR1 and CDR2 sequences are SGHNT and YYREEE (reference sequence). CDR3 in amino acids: CASSPGQGRQTQYF. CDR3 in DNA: TGTGCCAGCAGCCCCGGACAGGGCCGACAGACCCAGTACTTC. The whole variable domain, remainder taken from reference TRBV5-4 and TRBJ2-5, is ETGVTQSPTHLIKTRGQQVTLRCSSQSGHNTVSWYQQALGQGPQFIFQYYREEENGRGNFPPRFSGLQFPNYSSELNVNALELDDSALYLCASSPGQGRQTQYFGPGTRLLVL.

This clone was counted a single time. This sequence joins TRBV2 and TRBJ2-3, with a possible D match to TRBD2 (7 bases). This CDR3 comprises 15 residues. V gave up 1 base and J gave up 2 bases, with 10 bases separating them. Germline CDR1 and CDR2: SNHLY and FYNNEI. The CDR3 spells CASSEGRGPTDTQYF. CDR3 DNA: TGTGCCAGCAGTGAAGGGCGGGGGCCCACAGATACGCAGTATTTT.

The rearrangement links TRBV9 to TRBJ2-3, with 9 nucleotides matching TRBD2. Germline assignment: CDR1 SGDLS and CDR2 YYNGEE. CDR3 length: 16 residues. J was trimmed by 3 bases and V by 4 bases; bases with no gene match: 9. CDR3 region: CASSPRGGGATDTQYF. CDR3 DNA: TGTGCCAGCAGCCCCCGGGGCGGGGGGGCTACAGATACGCAGTATTTT.

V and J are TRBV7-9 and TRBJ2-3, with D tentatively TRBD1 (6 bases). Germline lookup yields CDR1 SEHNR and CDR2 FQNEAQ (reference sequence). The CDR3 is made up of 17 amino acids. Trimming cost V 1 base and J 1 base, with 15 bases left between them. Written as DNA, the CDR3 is TGTGCCAGCAGCTTAGAGGGCTCCCCAGGGGGCACAGATACGCAGTATTTT. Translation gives CASSLEGSPGGTDTQYF.

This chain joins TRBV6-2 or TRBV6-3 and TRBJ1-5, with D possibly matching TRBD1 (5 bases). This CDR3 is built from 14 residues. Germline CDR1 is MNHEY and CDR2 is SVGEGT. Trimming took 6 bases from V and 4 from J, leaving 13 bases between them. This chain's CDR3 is CASSRDGRNQPQHF. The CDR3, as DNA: TGTGCCAGCAGCCGGGACGGGAGGAATCAGCCCCAGCATTTT.

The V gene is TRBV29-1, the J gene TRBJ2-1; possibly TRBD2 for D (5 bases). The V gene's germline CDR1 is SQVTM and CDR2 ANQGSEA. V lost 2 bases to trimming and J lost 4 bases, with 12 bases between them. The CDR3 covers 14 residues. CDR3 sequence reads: CSVEFTDFYNEQFF. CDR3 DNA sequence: TGCAGCGTTGAATTTACGGACTTTTACAATGAGCAGTTCTTC.

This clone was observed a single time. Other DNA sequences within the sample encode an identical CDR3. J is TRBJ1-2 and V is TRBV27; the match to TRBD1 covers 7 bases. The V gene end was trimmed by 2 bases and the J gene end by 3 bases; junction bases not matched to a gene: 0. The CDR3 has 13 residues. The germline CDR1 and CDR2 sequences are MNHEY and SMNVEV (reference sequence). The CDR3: CASSLTGDYGYTF. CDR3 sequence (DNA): TGTGCCAGCAGTTTAACAGGGGACTATGGCTACACCTTC.

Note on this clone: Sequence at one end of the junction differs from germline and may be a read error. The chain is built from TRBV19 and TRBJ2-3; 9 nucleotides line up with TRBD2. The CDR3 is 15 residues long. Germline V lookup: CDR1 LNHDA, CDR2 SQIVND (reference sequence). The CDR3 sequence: CASRIAGDVSDTQYF. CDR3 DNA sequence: TGTGCCAGTAGAATAGCGGGAGACGTTTCAGATACGCAGTATTTT.

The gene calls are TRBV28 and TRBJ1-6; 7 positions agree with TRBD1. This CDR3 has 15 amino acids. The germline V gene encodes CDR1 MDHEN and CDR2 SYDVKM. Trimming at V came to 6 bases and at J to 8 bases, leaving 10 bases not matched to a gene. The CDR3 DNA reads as TGTGCCAGCAGCCCAGCGGCGACAGGGTATTCACCCCTCCACTTT. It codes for CASSPAATGYSPLHF.

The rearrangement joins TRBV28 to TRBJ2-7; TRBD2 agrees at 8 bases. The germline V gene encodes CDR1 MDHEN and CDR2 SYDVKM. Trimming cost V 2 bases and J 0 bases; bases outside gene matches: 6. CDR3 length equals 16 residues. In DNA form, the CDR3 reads TGTGCCAGCAGTTTAATCGGCGGGGGGTACTCCTACGAGCAGTACTTC. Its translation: CASSLIGGGYSYEQYF. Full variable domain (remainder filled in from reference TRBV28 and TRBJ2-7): DVKVTQSSRYLVKRTGEKVFLECVQDMDHENMFWYRQDPGLGLRLIYFSYDVKMKEKGDIPEGYSVSREKKERFSLILESASTNQTSMYLCASSLIGGGYSYEQYFGPGTRLTVT.

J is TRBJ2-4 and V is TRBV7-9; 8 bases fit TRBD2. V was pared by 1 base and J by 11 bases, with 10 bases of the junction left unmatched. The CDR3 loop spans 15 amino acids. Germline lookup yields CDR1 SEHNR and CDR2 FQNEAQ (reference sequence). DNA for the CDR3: TGTGCCAGCAGCTTAGAGCGCGGGAGGTCGGCTCTTCAGTACTTC. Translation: CASSLERGRSALQYF.

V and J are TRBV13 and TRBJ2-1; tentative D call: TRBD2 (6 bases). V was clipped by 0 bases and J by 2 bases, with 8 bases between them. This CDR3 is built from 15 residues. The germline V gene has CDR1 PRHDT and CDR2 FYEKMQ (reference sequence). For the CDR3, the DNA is TGTGCCAGCAGCTTAGGAGCGGGCGCCTACAATGAGCAGTTCTTC. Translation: CASSLGAGAYNEQFF.

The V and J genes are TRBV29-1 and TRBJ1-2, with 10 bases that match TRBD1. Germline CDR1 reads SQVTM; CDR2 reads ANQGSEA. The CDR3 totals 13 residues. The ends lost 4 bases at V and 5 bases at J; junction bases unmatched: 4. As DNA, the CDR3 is TGCAGCGTTGCCTGGACAGGGGGTTATGGCTACACCTTC. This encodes CSVAWTGGYGYTF.

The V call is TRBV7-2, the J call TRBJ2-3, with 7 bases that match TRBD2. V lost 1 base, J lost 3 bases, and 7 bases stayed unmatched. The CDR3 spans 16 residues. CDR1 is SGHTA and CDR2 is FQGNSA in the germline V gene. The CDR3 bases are TGTGCCAGCAGCTTAGTAGCGGGCCTTAGAACAGATACGCAGTATTTT. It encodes CASSLVAGLRTDTQYF. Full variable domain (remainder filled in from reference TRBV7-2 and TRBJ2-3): GAGVSQSPSNKVTEKGKDVELRCDPISGHTALYWYRQSLGQGLEFLIYFQGNSAPDKSGLPSDRFSAERTGGSVSTLTIQRTQQEDSAVYLCASSLVAGLRTDTQYFGPGTRLTVL.

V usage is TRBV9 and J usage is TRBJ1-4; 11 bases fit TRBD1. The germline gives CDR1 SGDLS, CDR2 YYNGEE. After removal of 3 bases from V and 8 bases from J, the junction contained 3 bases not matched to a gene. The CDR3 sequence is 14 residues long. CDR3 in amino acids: CASSDGQGAEKLFF. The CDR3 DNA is TGTGCCAGCAGCGATGGACAGGGGGCGGAAAAACTGTTTTTT.

CDR3 protein: CASSLRAGTDTGELFF. CDR3 DNA: TGTGCCAGCAGCTTAAGGGCTGGGACAGACACCGGGGAGCTGTTTTTT. V usage is TRBV7-3 and J usage is TRBJ2-2, with 7 bases identical to TRBD1. The CDR3 is 16 amino acids. The trim removed 1 base at V and 3 bases at J, leaving 5 bases unmatched. Germline V gene sequence: CDR1 SGHTA, CDR2 FQGTGA.

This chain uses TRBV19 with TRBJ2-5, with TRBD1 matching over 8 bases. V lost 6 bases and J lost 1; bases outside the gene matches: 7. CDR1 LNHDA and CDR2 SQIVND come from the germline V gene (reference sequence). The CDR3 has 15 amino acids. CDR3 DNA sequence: TGTGCCAGTAGCCATTACGGACAGGGCCAAGAGACCCAGTACTTC. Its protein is CASSHYGQGQETQYF.

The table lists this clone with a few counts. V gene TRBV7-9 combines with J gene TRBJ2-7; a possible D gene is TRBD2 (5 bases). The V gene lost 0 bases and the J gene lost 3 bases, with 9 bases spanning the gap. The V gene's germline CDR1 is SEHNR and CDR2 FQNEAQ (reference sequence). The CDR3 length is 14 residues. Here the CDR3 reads CASSLAGVRYEQYF. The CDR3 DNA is TGTGCCAGCAGCTTAGCGGGAGTGCGCTACGAGCAGTACTTC.

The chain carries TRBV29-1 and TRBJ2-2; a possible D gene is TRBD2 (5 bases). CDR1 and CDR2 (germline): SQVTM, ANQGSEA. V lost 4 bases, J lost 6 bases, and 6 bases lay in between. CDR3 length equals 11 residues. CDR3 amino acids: CSVGRAGELFF. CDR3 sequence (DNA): TGCAGCGTTGGGCGGGCCGGGGAGCTGTTTTTT.

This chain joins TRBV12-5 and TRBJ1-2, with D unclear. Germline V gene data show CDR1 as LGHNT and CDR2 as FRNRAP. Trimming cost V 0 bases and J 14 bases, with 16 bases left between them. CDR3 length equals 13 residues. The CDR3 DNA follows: TGTGCTAGTGGTTTGGTCGGAAGTCCCCAGAGGACCTTC. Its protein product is CASGLVGSPQRTF.

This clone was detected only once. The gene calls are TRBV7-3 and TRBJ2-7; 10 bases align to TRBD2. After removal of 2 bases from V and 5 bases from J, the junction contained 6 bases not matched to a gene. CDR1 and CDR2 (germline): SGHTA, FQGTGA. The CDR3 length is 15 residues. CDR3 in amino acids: CASSLPSGSRNEQYF. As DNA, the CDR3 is TGTGCCAGCAGCTTACCTAGCGGGAGTAGGAACGAGCAGTACTTC.

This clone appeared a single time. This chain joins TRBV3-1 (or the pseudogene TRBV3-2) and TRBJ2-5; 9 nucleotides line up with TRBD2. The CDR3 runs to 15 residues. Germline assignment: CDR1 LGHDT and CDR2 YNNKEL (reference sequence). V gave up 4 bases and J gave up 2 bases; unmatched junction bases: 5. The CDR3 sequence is CASSPRLAVQETQYF. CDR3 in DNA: TGTGCCAGCAGCCCCCGACTAGCGGTACAAGAGACCCAGTACTTC.

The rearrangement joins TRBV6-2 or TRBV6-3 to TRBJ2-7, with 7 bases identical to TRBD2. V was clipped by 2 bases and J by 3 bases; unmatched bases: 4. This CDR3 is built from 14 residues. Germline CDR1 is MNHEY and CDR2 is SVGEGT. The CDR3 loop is CASSYSGGGYEQYF. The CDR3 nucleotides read TGTGCCAGCAGTTACAGTGGGGGGGGCTACGAGCAGTACTTC.

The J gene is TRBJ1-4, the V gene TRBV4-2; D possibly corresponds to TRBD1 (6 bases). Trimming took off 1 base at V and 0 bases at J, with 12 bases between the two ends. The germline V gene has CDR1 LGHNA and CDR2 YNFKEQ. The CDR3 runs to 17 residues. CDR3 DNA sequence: TGTGCCAGCAGCCAAGTGCCCAGGGGTGCAACTAATGAAAAACTGTTTTTT. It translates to CASSQVPRGATNEKLFF.

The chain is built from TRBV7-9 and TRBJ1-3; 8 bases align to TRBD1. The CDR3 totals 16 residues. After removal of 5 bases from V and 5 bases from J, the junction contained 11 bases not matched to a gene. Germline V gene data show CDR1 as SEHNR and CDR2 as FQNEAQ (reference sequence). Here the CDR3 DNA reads TGTGCCAGCAGCCCGAGGCCCGGGACAGGACGAAACACCATATATTTT. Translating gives CASSPRPGTGRNTIYF. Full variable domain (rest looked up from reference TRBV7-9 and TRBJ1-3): DTGVSQNPRHKITKRGQNVTFRCDPISEHNRLYWYRQTLGQGPEFLTYFQNEAQLEKSRLLSDRFSAERPKGSFSTLEIQRTEQGDSAMYLCASSPRPGTGRNTIYFGEGSWLTVV.